The sequence of this TCR beta chain was determined in a study of response to subunit inactivated influenza vaccine. Study-wide results and limits: The authors suggested that every seasonal influenza vaccination recruits few new T cells.

This clonotype was seen a handful of times. Its antigen remains unidentified. V was clipped by 1 base and J by 7 bases, with 10 bases between them. Germline values: CDR1 LGHDT, CDR2 YNNKEL (reference sequence). This CDR3 comprises 13 residues. TCRdb independently ran MiXCR on the RT-PCR reads; one entry per CDR3 protein. There are 650,000 to 850,000 distinct CDR3 sequences in the sample; over 11% occur only once, and less than 7% lies in the top ten. The material sequenced was PBMCs from blood, taken 14 to 15 days before vaccination. The genes are TRBV3-1 and TRBJ1-1; D call uncertain. This receptor was obtained from a man aged 50 or older who received an inactivated influenza vaccine. The CDR3 nucleotides are TGTGCCAGCAGCCAAGTAACAAACGGTGAAGCTTTCTTT. As protein: CASSQVTNGEAFF.